The next 17 T cell receptor beta chains were all read from a single sample in a study of T cells after yellow fever vaccination. Each CDR3 protein is one row after TCRdb ran MiXCR on the 5' RACE reads. Of over 150,000 distinct CDR3 sequences in the sample, approximately 6.2% were seen once. The input for sequencing was CD4+ T cells sorted from PBMCs, taken on the day of the first yellow fever vaccination. These receptor sequences come from a man aged 18 to 29 who received the YFV17D yellow fever vaccine.

This clonotype came up many times. The chain links TRBV24-1 to TRBJ2-1; D is ambiguous. The CDR3 spans 16 residues. Germline CDR1 KGHDR, CDR2 SFDVKD. Between the trimmed V and J ends, which lost 4 bases and 0 bases, there was a span of 12 bases. The CDR3 sequence is CATSDPADRSYNEQFF. Written as DNA, the CDR3 is TGTGCCACCAGTGACCCAGCCGATCGCTCCTACAATGAGCAGTTCTTC.

A note on this clonotype: Germline and junction disagree at one end, which may indicate a read error. V usage is TRBV5-1 and J usage is TRBJ2-5; either TRBD1 or TRBD2 may fit D (5 bases each). The germline gives CDR1 SGHRS, CDR2 YFSETQ. This CDR3 spans 13 amino acids. The CDR3 bases are TGCGCCAGCAGGTTGGGACCTCAAGAGACCCAGTACTTC. Its protein is CASRLGPQETQYF.

This clonotype was counted many times. The chain combines TRBV20-1 with TRBJ2-2; D may be TRBD1 (5 bases). CDR3 length: 14 amino acids. Per germline, CDR1 DFQATT and CDR2 SNEGSKA (reference sequence). Between the trimmed V and J ends, which lost 0 bases and 7 bases, there was a span of 12 bases. Written as DNA, the CDR3 is TGCAGTGCTAGAGATCCGCAGGGTAGCGGGGAGCTGTTTTTT. This translates into CSARDPQGSGELFF.

The rearrangement links TRBV25-1 to TRBJ1-2; no clear D. This CDR3 is built from 14 residues. Germline V gene lookup returns CDR1 MGHDK and CDR2 SYGVNS. Trimming took off 3 bases at V and 4 bases at J, with 12 bases between the two ends. The CDR3 DNA reads TGTGCCAGCAGTGACGAAGGGAAGGGCTATGGCTACACCTTC. Its protein product is CASSDEGKGYGYTF.

This chain uses TRBV27 with TRBJ2-2; tentative D call: TRBD1 (6 bases). The CDR3 extends over 15 amino acids. Germline V gene sequence: CDR1 MNHEY, CDR2 SMNVEV (reference sequence). V gave up 5 bases and J gave up 5 bases, with 15 bases separating them. The CDR3 bases are TGTGCCAGCAGTACCGGGACACGGAAAACCGGGGAGCTGTTTTTT. Amino acid sequence: CASSTGTRKTGELFF.

This rearrangement joins TRBV5-1 to TRBJ2-1; D possibly matches TRBD1 or TRBD2 (6 bases each). Germline V gene sequence: CDR1 SGHRS, CDR2 YFSETQ. With 4 bases removed from V and 0 bases from J, the gap between germline ends came to 11 bases. CDR3 length: 15 residues. In nucleotides, the CDR3 is TGCGCCAGCAGCGGAGGGACACCCTCCTACAATGAGCAGTTCTTC. Amino acid sequence: CASSGGTPSYNEQFF.

Many counts were recorded for this clonotype. The chain is built from TRBV11-2 and TRBJ2-2; a weak D match, TRBD2 (6 bases). Trimming took off 6 bases at V and 5 bases at J, with 16 bases between the two ends. Germline CDR1 and CDR2: SGHAT and FQNNGV. The length of the CDR3 is 15 residues. CDR3 protein: CASRTGRRGTGELFF. CDR3 nucleotides: TGTGCCAGCAGGACCGGGAGAAGAGGTACCGGGGAGCTGTTTTTT.

Concerning this clonotype: A single base separates this from a much larger clone, so it may be a read error. The J gene is TRBJ2-3, the V gene TRBV7-2; the match to TRBD2 covers 10 bases. The CDR3 spans 15 residues. CDR1 and CDR2 (germline): SGHTA, FQGNSA. With 7 bases clipped from V and 9 bases from J, the junction kept 13 bases outside the gene matches. CDR3 amino acids: CASTLGSGGDRTQYF. The CDR3 DNA is TGTGCCAGCACCCTGGGGAGCGGGGGGGACCGGACGCAGTATTTT.

This clonotype was found many times. The V call is TRBV7-2, the J call TRBJ2-7, with unresolved D. Trimming stripped 2 bases from V and 1 base from J, with 9 bases between. The CDR3 contains 14 residues. Germline V gene data show CDR1 as SGHTA and CDR2 as FQGNSA. The CDR3 sequence is CASSLSVGSYEQYF. Here the CDR3 DNA reads TGTGCCAGCAGCTTATCAGTCGGATCCTACGAGCAGTACTTC.

This clonotype was seen many times. The chain couples TRBV5-1 to TRBJ2-3, with TRBD2 identical over 11 bases. The V gene end was trimmed by 4 bases and the J gene end by 0 bases; junction bases not matched to a gene: 4. Germline V gene lookup returns CDR1 SGHRS and CDR2 YFSETQ. The CDR3 totals 16 residues. The chain's CDR3 is CASSPGTSGSTDTQYF. CDR3 bases: TGCGCCAGCAGCCCTGGGACTAGCGGTAGCACAGATACGCAGTATTTT.

The V call is TRBV20-1, the J call TRBJ2-3; D gene uncertain. The length of the CDR3 is 11 residues. CDR1 DFQATT and CDR2 SNEGSKA come from the germline V gene (reference sequence). The ends were cut back, 6 bases at V and 4 bases at J, with 8 bases in the middle. The CDR3 here is CSANRADTQYF. CDR3 sequence (DNA): TGCAGTGCCAACAGAGCAGATACGCAGTATTTT.

The V and J genes are TRBV10-3 and TRBJ1-5, with D unresolved. Germline CDR1 and CDR2: ENHRY and SYGVKD. The CDR3 length is 14 residues. V lost 0 bases, J lost 8 bases, and 11 bases lay in between. CDR3 bases: TGTGCCATCAGTGAGTCGGGGTTTGCGGAGCCCCAGCATTTT. Its translation: CAISESGFAEPQHF.

This clonotype was found many times. The rearrangement joins TRBV20-1 to TRBJ1-3; no clear D gene. The CDR3 consists of 14 residues. Trimming cost V 1 base and J 0 bases, with 7 bases left between them. Germline CDR1 is DFQATT and CDR2 is SNEGSKA (reference sequence). The CDR3 DNA follows: TGCAGTGCTAGAGGCCCCCTCTCTGGAAACACCATATATTTT. Translated, it gives CSARGPLSGNTIYF.

This clonotype occurred many times. The rearrangement joins TRBV6-1 to TRBJ2-2, with TRBD1 matching over 8 bases. The CDR3 covers 15 residues. V shed 3 bases and J 9 bases; nucleotides not matched to a gene: 9. Germline CDR1 MNHNS, CDR2 SASEGT. The chain's CDR3 is CASSEGDRRTRELFF. The CDR3 DNA follows: TGTGCCAGCAGTGAGGGGGACAGGAGGACCCGGGAGCTGTTTTTT.

This clonotype has a count of ten or more. The chain links TRBV7-2 to TRBJ2-1; D unclear. V lost 1 base and J 9 bases, leaving 19 bases between the germline ends. CDR1 is SGHTA and CDR2 is FQGNSA in the germline V gene. The CDR3 sequence is 16 residues long. The CDR3 DNA reads TGTGCCAGCAGCTTAGGCGGCACTTCGGGCAGAACTGAGCAGTTCTTC. It specifies CASSLGGTSGRTEQFF.

Many counts were recorded for this clonotype. The rearrangement links TRBV5-1 to TRBJ2-6; D not resolved. CDR1 and CDR2 (germline): SGHRS, YFSETQ. V dropped 0 bases and J dropped 0 bases, with 7 bases sitting between them. CDR3 length: 16 amino acids. The CDR3 protein is CASSLVGDSGANVLTF. CDR3 DNA sequence: TGCGCCAGCAGCTTGGTCGGAGACTCTGGGGCCAACGTCCTGACTTTC. Drawing the rest from reference TRBV5-1 and TRBJ2-6, the complete variable domain is KAGVTQTPRYLIKTRGQQVTLSCSPISGHRSVSWYQQTPGQGLQFLFEYFSETQRNKGNFPGRFSGRQFSNSRSEMNVSTLELGDSALYLCASSLVGDSGANVLTFGAGSRLTVL.

This chain uses TRBV20-1 with TRBJ1-1; D is unresolved. Germline values: CDR1 DFQATT, CDR2 SNEGSKA (reference sequence). The V and J ends lost 3 bases and 2 bases respectively, with 10 bases between them. This CDR3 has 13 amino acids. CDR3 in DNA: TGCAGTGCTAGCAGGCAGCCCAACACTGAAGCTTTCTTT. Its protein is CSASRQPNTEAFF.